Shown below are 22 T cell receptor beta chains from a single sample sequenced in a study of graft-versus-host responses after intestinal transplantation. Antigens for these TCRs are unknown. The method was immunoSEQ multiplex PCR; TCRdb's version includes in-frame clones alone and lacks a portion of them. The sample holds about 120,000 clones, approximately 92% seen once. The sequences come from unstimulated CD4+ T cells sorted from spleen or lymph node cells, collected before intestinal transplant. These receptor sequences come from a human donor who received an intestinal transplant.

The V and J genes are TRBV11-3 and TRBJ2-2; tentative D call: TRBD2 (6 bases). The V gene lost 3 bases and the J gene lost 2 bases, with 10 bases spanning the gap. Germline lookup yields CDR1 SGHNT and CDR2 YENEEA. This CDR3 contains 15 residues. The CDR3 loop is CASSLGGTNTGELFF. CDR3 nucleotides: TGTGCCAGCAGCTTGGGCGGGACTAACACCGGGGAGCTGTTTTTT.

V and J are TRBV5-1 and TRBJ2-1; 12 positions agree with TRBD2. Germline CDR1 and CDR2: SGHRS and YFSETQ. The CDR3 has 15 residues. V was pared by 3 bases and J by 11 bases, with 9 bases of the junction left unmatched. The CDR3 nucleotides read TGCGCCAGCAGCTCCCCGACTAGCGGGAGTTCGCAGCAGTTCTTC. It encodes CASSSPTSGSSQQFF.

This sequence joins TRBV30 and TRBJ2-7; unclear D gene. The germline V gene has CDR1 GTSNPN and CDR2 SVGIG (reference sequence). This CDR3 region has 12 residues. V lost 0 bases, J lost 7 bases, and 10 bases lay in between. CDR3 residues: CAWSVSTGEQYF. In DNA, the CDR3 is TGTGCCTGGAGTGTATCCACCGGGGAGCAGTACTTC.

This chain connects TRBV2 to TRBJ2-7; D remains unclear. V was pared by 3 bases and J by 1 base, with 10 bases between. The CDR3 consists of 14 residues. Looked up from germline, CDR1 is SNHLY and CDR2 is FYNNEI. CDR3 amino acids: CASSEAYGSYEQYF. The CDR3 DNA reads TGTGCCAGCAGTGAGGCCTATGGGTCCTACGAGCAGTACTTC.

This sequence joins TRBV7-9 and TRBJ1-1; no firm D call. This CDR3 is 13 amino acids long. V shed 5 bases and J shed 1 base, with 8 bases lying between them. Per the germline V gene, CDR1 is SEHNR and CDR2 is FQNEAQ (reference sequence). The CDR3 here is CASSPTQNTEAFF. The DNA of the CDR3 is TGTGCCAGCAGCCCGACACAGAACACTGAAGCTTTCTTT.

J is TRBJ1-2 and V is TRBV30; tentatively, D is TRBD1 (5 bases). The CDR3 spans 12 residues. Germline V lookup: CDR1 GTSNPN, CDR2 SVGIG (reference sequence). V lost 5 bases to trimming and J lost 7 bases, with 14 bases between them. The chain's CDR3 is CAWDVGAGGYTF. The DNA of the CDR3 is TGTGCCTGGGACGTCGGGGCGGGTGGCTACACCTTC.

J is TRBJ2-3 and V is TRBV11-3, with a weak D call TRBD1 (7 bases). Germline assignment: CDR1 SGHNT and CDR2 YENEEA. V lost 5 bases and J 2 bases, leaving 11 bases between the germline ends. The CDR3 totals 14 residues. The CDR3 spells CASSPGGTTDTQYF. Here the CDR3 DNA reads TGTGCCAGCAGCCCAGGGGGGACCACAGATACGCAGTATTTT.

This chain joins TRBV19 and TRBJ1-3; D unresolved. Trimming took off 5 bases at V and 4 bases at J, with 12 bases between the two ends. Germline CDR1 LNHDA, CDR2 SQIVND (reference sequence). The CDR3 is made up of 14 amino acids. The CDR3 sequence: CASSASGGGNTIYF. The DNA of the CDR3 is TGTGCCAGTAGTGCCTCTGGTGGGGGAAACACCATATATTTT.

V usage is TRBV7-3 and J usage is TRBJ2-1; D unclear. Trimming removed 0 bases from V and 0 bases from J, with 9 bases in between. The CDR3 has 16 residues. CDR1 and CDR2 from the germline V gene are SGHTA and FQGTGA. Here the CDR3 reads CASSLTVQSSYNEQFF. The CDR3 DNA reads as TGTGCCAGCAGCTTAACGGTGCAGAGCTCCTACAATGAGCAGTTCTTC.

J is TRBJ1-4 and V is TRBV28; no clear D. The CDR3 loop spans 14 amino acids. The germline V and J ends were trimmed by 2 bases and 2 bases, with 6 bases remaining between them. Germline CDR1 and CDR2: MDHEN and SYDVKM. This CDR3 reads CASSLGGTNEKLFF. CDR3 bases: TGTGCCAGCAGTTTAGGTGGGACTAATGAAAAACTGTTTTTT.

V and J are TRBV11-3 and TRBJ2-1; D tentatively fits TRBD1 or TRBD2 (5 bases each). CDR3 size: 17 residues. V was shortened by 3 bases and J by 5 bases, with 20 bases between the two germline ends. Germline V gene data show CDR1 as SGHNT and CDR2 as YENEEA. CDR3 sequence reads: CASSLSGWERGDNEQFF. DNA for the CDR3: TGTGCCAGCAGCTTGAGTGGATGGGAGAGAGGGGACAATGAGCAGTTCTTC.

This sequence joins TRBV20-1 and TRBJ1-1, with D unresolved. Germline loops: CDR1 DFQATT, CDR2 SNEGSKA (reference sequence). Trimming stripped 2 bases from V and 1 base from J, with 2 bases between. The CDR3 has 11 residues. The chain's CDR3 is CSARQNTEAFF. The CDR3 DNA reads as TGCAGTGCTAGACAGAACACTGAAGCTTTCTTT.

This chain joins TRBV11-3 and TRBJ2-3; 12 bases are a match to TRBD2. The germline V gene encodes CDR1 SGHNT and CDR2 YENEEA. CDR3 length: 17 amino acids. Germline trimming cut 4 bases from V and 2 bases from J; bases unmatched to any gene: 7. CDR3 amino acids: CASSSTGLAGYTDTQYF. Written as DNA, the CDR3 is TGTGCCAGCAGCTCGACCGGACTAGCGGGGTACACAGATACGCAGTATTTT.

The rearrangement uses TRBV10-1 and TRBJ2-1; the D call may be TRBD1 or TRBD2 (6 bases each). Trimming cost V 11 bases and J 0 bases, with 17 bases left between them. Germline loops: CDR1 WNHNN, CDR2 SYGVQD (reference sequence). This CDR3 has 15 residues. CDR3 region: CAVPRGVSSYNEQFF. The CDR3 DNA reads as TGCGCCGTCCCGAGGGGGGTTAGCTCCTACAATGAGCAGTTCTTC.

The chain links TRBV2 to TRBJ2-7; D is unresolved. V lost 2 bases and J lost 0, with 2 bases in between. The CDR3 is 12 amino acids. Germline V gene sequence: CDR1 SNHLY, CDR2 FYNNEI. Written as DNA, the CDR3 is TGTGCCAGCAGTGAATCCTCCTACGAGCAGTACTTC. It encodes CASSESSYEQYF.

The genes are TRBV15 and TRBJ2-7, with D possibly being TRBD2 (5 bases). The CDR3 extends over 16 amino acids. Germline-derived CDR1 and CDR2 are LNHNV and YYDKDF (reference sequence). The V end was cut by 0 bases, the J end by 5 bases, with 17 bases between. The CDR3 DNA reads as TGTGCCACCAGCAGAGATGTCAATCGGGGAGTCCACGAGCAGTACTTC. Protein sequence: CATSRDVNRGVHEQYF.

The genes are TRBV11-2 and TRBJ2-7, with TRBD1 identical over 7 bases. V was clipped by 5 bases and J by 2 bases; unmatched bases: 9. The CDR3 consists of 15 residues. Germline V gene sequence: CDR1 SGHAT, CDR2 FQNNGV. The CDR3 spells CASSRGQIITYEQYF. The CDR3 DNA follows: TGTGCCAGCAGCAGGGGACAGATTATCACCTACGAGCAGTACTTC.

CDR3 region: CASSHIWTSGQGEQFF. CDR3 coding DNA: TGTGCCAGCAGCCATATTTGGACTAGCGGGCAAGGTGAGCAGTTCTTC. V and J are TRBV2 and TRBJ2-1; 11 positions match TRBD2. Looked up from germline, CDR1 is SNHLY and CDR2 is FYNNEI. The CDR3 covers 16 residues. The ends lost 6 bases at V and 9 bases at J; junction bases unmatched: 13.

The gene calls are TRBV27 and TRBJ1-2, with TRBD1 identical over 7 bases. The V gene's germline CDR1 is MNHEY and CDR2 SMNVEV (reference sequence). This CDR3 is built from 15 residues. V trimming: 5 bases; J trimming: 6 bases; junction bases outside the gene matches: 12. CDR3 residues: CASSRSGQPKNGYTF. Here the CDR3 DNA reads TGTGCCAGCAGTCGTTCGGGACAGCCCAAGAATGGCTACACCTTC.

The rearrangement uses TRBV2 and TRBJ1-4; 9 positions agree with TRBD1. Germline V gene sequence: CDR1 SNHLY, CDR2 FYNNEI. The CDR3 runs 16 residues. The V gene end was trimmed by 6 bases and the J gene end by 8 bases; junction bases not matched to a gene: 13. For the CDR3, the DNA is TGTGCCAGCAGGAAAAGAAACAGGGGGCATGGAGAAAAACTGTTTTTT. Protein sequence: CASRKRNRGHGEKLFF.

This chain links TRBV27 with TRBJ2-7; 8 bases align to TRBD1. With V trimmed by 4 bases and J by 6 bases, 8 bases remained unmatched. Germline assignment: CDR1 MNHEY and CDR2 SMNVEV (reference sequence). The CDR3 extends over 14 amino acids. DNA for the CDR3: TGTGCCAGCAGTTCAGGCAGGGGGCAACGCGAGCAGTACTTC. Translating it yields CASSSGRGQREQYF.

The chain joins TRBV2 to TRBJ1-2, with D possibly being TRBD1 (5 bases). Trimming took off 6 bases at V and 7 bases at J, with 15 bases between the two ends. The CDR3 consists of 13 residues. Germline CDR1 reads SNHLY; CDR2 reads FYNNEI. The CDR3 loop is CASSASWGGGYTF. CDR3 DNA: TGTGCCAGCAGCGCGTCCTGGGGGGGTGGCTACACCTTC.